Shown below are 24 T cell receptor beta chains from a single sample sequenced in a study of blood T cell repertoires in COVID-19. Profiled with immunoSEQ multiplex PCR; TCRdb holds only in-frame clones, not every one. The sample has approximately 230,000 clones, 86% seen once. The sample taken for sequencing was PBMCs or T cells enriched from blood (not recorded which). The receptors stem from a man aged 40-49 years who had recovered from COVID-19.

This clone was recorded once. In the same sample, other DNA sequences code for this CDR3. The V and J genes are TRBV4-1 and TRBJ1-3; possible D gene TRBD1, 5 bases. Per the germline V gene, CDR1 is MGHRA and CDR2 is YSYEKL. This CDR3 comprises 15 residues. Between the trimmed V and J ends, which lost 1 base and 1 base, there was a span of 8 bases. The CDR3 reads CASSQGQGSGNTIYF. In DNA, the CDR3 is TGCGCCAGCAGCCAAGGGCAGGGATCTGGAAACACCATATATTTT.

The J gene is TRBJ2-3, the V gene TRBV28, with 12 bases identical to TRBD2. V lost 6 bases to trimming and J lost 6 bases; unmatched junction nucleotides: 7. Germline assignment: CDR1 MDHEN and CDR2 SYDVKM. The CDR3 has 15 residues. CDR3 DNA sequence: TGTGCCAGCAGACCGACTAGCGGGAGATTGGATACGCAGTATTTT. This gives the protein CASRPTSGRLDTQYF. Looking up the rest from reference TRBV28 and TRBJ2-3 gives the full variable domain: DVKVTQSSRYLVKRTGEKVFLECVQDMDHENMFWYRQDPGLGLRLIYFSYDVKMKEKGDIPEGYSVSREKKERFSLILESASTNQTSMYLCASRPTSGRLDTQYFGPGTRLTVL.

V usage is TRBV9 and J usage is TRBJ2-2; D is perhaps TRBD2 (7 bases). There are 20 residues in the CDR3. The germline CDR1 and CDR2 sequences are SGDLS and YYNGEE. V gave up 3 bases and J gave up 0 bases, with 24 bases separating them. This chain's CDR3 is CASSAPKGEGALSNTGELFF. The CDR3 DNA reads as TGTGCCAGCAGCGCGCCCAAGGGGGAGGGTGCCCTCTCGAACACCGGGGAGCTGTTTTTT.

The chain employs TRBV19 and TRBJ1-1; D is unclear. Germline V CDR1 and CDR2: LNHDA, SQIVND (reference sequence). The CDR3 is 13 amino acids. The V and J ends lost 3 bases and 7 bases respectively, with 12 bases between them. The chain's CDR3 is CASSIYLEGEAFF. The CDR3, as DNA: TGTGCCAGTAGTATTTACTTGGAGGGTGAAGCTTTCTTT. Supplemented by reference TRBV19 and TRBJ1-1, the full variable domain reads DGGITQSPKYLFRKEGQNVTLSCEQNLNHDAMYWYRQDPGQGLRLIYYSQIVNDFQKGDIAEGYSVSREKKESFPLTVTSAQKNPTAFYLCASSIYLEGEAFFGQGTRLTVV.

This chain connects TRBV18 to TRBJ2-1; TRBD1 matches 9 bases. This CDR3 is 15 amino acids long. The V gene end was trimmed by 4 bases and the J gene end by 8 bases; junction bases not matched to a gene: 9. Germline values: CDR1 KGHSH, CDR2 LQKENI. DNA of the CDR3: TGTGCCAGCTCACTAAACAGGGGGCGCCAGGATGAGCAGTTCTTC. It yields the protein CASSLNRGRQDEQFF.

The V and J genes are TRBV3-1 (or the pseudogene TRBV3-2) and TRBJ1-2, with a possible D match to TRBD1 (6 bases). This CDR3 has 17 amino acids. The germline V gene has CDR1 LGHDT and CDR2 YNNKEL (reference sequence). V was shortened by 4 bases and J by 4 bases, with 22 bases between the two germline ends. Written as DNA, the CDR3 is TGTGCCAGCAGCCCGACAATGTCAGGGGTTAATACCTATGGCTACACCTTC. This gives the protein CASSPTMSGVNTYGYTF.

This clone was detected a few times. V is TRBV27 and J is TRBJ1-1; D call uncertain. Trimming took off 7 bases at V and 1 base at J, with 16 bases between the two ends. Germline V CDR1 and CDR2: MNHEY, SMNVEV (reference sequence). The CDR3 has 15 residues. The CDR3 bases are TGTGCCAGCACGTCCACGGGAGCGGAGAACACTGAAGCTTTCTTT. Translation: CASTSTGAENTEAFF.

The chain links TRBV7-3 to TRBJ1-1, with TRBD1 as a possible D gene (5 bases). V was clipped by 5 bases and J by 4 bases, with 14 bases between them. The CDR3 has 14 residues. Per germline, CDR1 SGHTA and CDR2 FQGTGA. CDR3 sequence: CASSPTGEGTEAFF. CDR3 nucleotides: TGTGCCAGCAGCCCCACGGGGGAGGGCACTGAAGCTTTCTTT.

V and J are TRBV7-2 and TRBJ1-4; D unclear. V was clipped by 5 bases and J by 3 bases, with 13 bases between them. CDR3 length: 15 residues. CDR1 is SGHTA and CDR2 is FQGNSA in the germline V gene. The CDR3 reads CASSLSLGANEKLFF. DNA for the CDR3: TGTGCCAGCAGCCTGTCCTTGGGAGCTAATGAAAAACTGTTTTTT.

The V call is TRBV30, the J call TRBJ1-3; TRBD1 might be the D (5 bases). CDR1 GTSNPN and CDR2 SVGIG come from the germline V gene (reference sequence). The V end was cut by 0 bases, the J end by 5 bases, with 14 bases between. CDR3 length: 15 residues. CDR3 protein: CAWSVRGGLRNTIYF. CDR3 nucleotides: TGTGCCTGGAGTGTGCGGGGGGGGTTAAGAAACACCATATATTTT.

V is TRBV6-5 and J is TRBJ1-3; D call uncertain. This CDR3 is built from 15 residues. Germline V gene sequence: CDR1 MNHEY, CDR2 SVGAGI. Deletions cut 0 bases from V and 4 bases from J, with 10 bases between. CDR3 nucleotide sequence: TGTGCCAGCAGTTACTCGCGGGGATCGGGAAACACCATATATTTT. It yields the protein CASSYSRGSGNTIYF.

The chain joins TRBV3-1 (or the pseudogene TRBV3-2) to TRBJ1-2, with 7 bases identical to TRBD1. V dropped 2 bases and J dropped 6; count of bases not matched to a gene: 3. Germline V CDR1 and CDR2: LGHDT, YNNKEL (reference sequence). This CDR3 has 13 residues. CDR3 bases: TGTGCCAGCAGCCAACCAGGGGGGCATGGCTACACCTTC. It is translated as CASSQPGGHGYTF.

The chain combines TRBV5-1 with TRBJ1-2; tentatively, D is TRBD1 (6 bases). From germline, CDR1 is SGHRS and CDR2 YFSETQ. The V end was cut by 1 base, the J end by 4 bases, with 14 bases between. This CDR3 is built from 15 residues. Here the CDR3 DNA reads TGCGCCAGCAGCTTGTTCTCTCAGGGGAGCTATGGCTACACCTTC. This encodes CASSLFSQGSYGYTF.

The chain joins TRBV30 to TRBJ1-2; D gene unclear. Between the trimmed V and J ends, which lost 3 bases and 5 bases, there was a span of 13 bases. The V gene's germline CDR1 is GTSNPN and CDR2 SVGIG (reference sequence). CDR3 length: 13 amino acids. The CDR3 coding sequence is TGTGCCTGGAGGAGAGGGATTGTTTATGGCTACACCTTC. Encoded protein: CAWRRGIVYGYTF.

This chain joins TRBV19 and TRBJ1-5; unclear D gene. The germline V gene encodes CDR1 LNHDA and CDR2 SQIVND (reference sequence). The ends were cut back, 6 bases at V and 1 base at J, with 10 bases in the middle. The CDR3 is 14 amino acids. CDR3 DNA: TGTGCCAGTAGAAGAGGATTGAGCAATCAGCCCCAGCATTTT. Amino acid sequence: CASRRGLSNQPQHF.

V is TRBV19 and J is TRBJ1-5; D might be TRBD1 (5 bases). This CDR3 region has 14 residues. Germline CDR1 reads LNHDA; CDR2 reads SQIVND (reference sequence). V gave up 7 bases and J gave up 6 bases, with 16 bases separating them. CDR3 bases: TGTGCCAGTATGGGGGGAATCGTGGCTCAGCCCCAGCATTTT. Protein sequence: CASMGGIVAQPQHF.

V usage is TRBV30 and J usage is TRBJ2-2; TRBD2 aligns across 7 bases. The V segment lost 0 bases and the J segment 3 bases; nucleotides outside the gene matches: 4. The CDR3 contains 15 residues. CDR1 GTSNPN and CDR2 SVGIG come from the germline V gene (reference sequence). CDR3 residues: CAWSVGSGYTGELFF. DNA for the CDR3: TGTGCCTGGAGTGTTGGTAGCGGGTACACCGGGGAGCTGTTTTTT.

This clone was observed once. This chain joins TRBV28 and TRBJ1-2; the D gene is possibly TRBD1 (6 bases). The CDR3 length is 15 residues. V was clipped by 3 bases and J by 6 bases, with 17 bases between them. Per germline, CDR1 MDHEN and CDR2 SYDVKM. CDR3 region: CASSFGDNPRHGYTF. CDR3 DNA sequence: TGTGCCAGCAGTTTTGGGGACAACCCTCGGCATGGCTACACCTTC.

This clone was counted a single time. This chain links TRBV28 with TRBJ1-2, with D possibly being TRBD1 (5 bases). Germline V CDR1 and CDR2: MDHEN, SYDVKM. Trimming stripped 5 bases from V and 8 bases from J, with 21 bases between. The CDR3 extends over 15 amino acids. The CDR3: CASSPPPGGAQGYTF. Here the CDR3 DNA reads TGTGCCAGCAGTCCACCCCCTGGCGGGGCTCAGGGCTACACCTTC.

This clone showed up just a few times. The chain recombines TRBV28 with TRBJ1-4; tentatively, D is TRBD1 (5 bases). V was trimmed by 3 bases and J by 3 bases, leaving 8 bases between them. This CDR3 has 14 residues. CDR1 is MDHEN and CDR2 is SYDVKM in the germline V gene. CDR3 nucleotides: TGTGCCAGCAGTTTCAGGGCTGCTAATGAAAAACTGTTTTTT. Translated, it gives CASSFRAANEKLFF.

CDR3 DNA: TGCAGCGTTTCACGACTAGCGGGCTACAATGAGCAGTTCTTC. It encodes CSVSRLAGYNEQFF. The chain has TRBV29-1 and TRBJ2-1; 10 nucleotides agree with TRBD2. Looked up from germline, CDR1 is SQVTM and CDR2 is ANQGSEA. This CDR3 contains 14 residues. Trimming cost V 5 bases and J 3 bases; bases outside gene matches: 4.

The chain joins TRBV10-3 to TRBJ1-5; D is ambiguous. The CDR3 loop spans 14 amino acids. Trimming shortened V by 3 bases and J by 8 bases, and 14 bases separated the two germline ends. Germline CDR1 reads ENHRY; CDR2 reads SYGVKD. The CDR3 DNA sequence: TGTGCCATCAGTGAAACCCCGAGGGAGGAGCCCCAGCATTTT. It specifies CAISETPREEPQHF.

This chain joins TRBV28 and TRBJ2-1, with 10 bases that match TRBD2. The CDR3 is 15 amino acids. Germline lookup yields CDR1 MDHEN and CDR2 SYDVKM. With V trimmed by 3 bases and J by 8 bases, 7 bases remained unmatched. The CDR3 sequence: CASSFSGRVPHEQFF. In nucleotides, the CDR3 is TGTGCCAGCAGTTTCAGCGGGAGGGTTCCCCATGAGCAGTTCTTC. Looking up the rest from reference TRBV28 and TRBJ2-1 gives the full variable domain: DVKVTQSSRYLVKRTGEKVFLECVQDMDHENMFWYRQDPGLGLRLIYFSYDVKMKEKGDIPEGYSVSREKKERFSLILESASTNQTSMYLCASSFSGRVPHEQFFGPGTRLTVL.

The chain links TRBV6-5 to TRBJ2-3; 7 bases agree with TRBD2. The germline CDR1 and CDR2 sequences are MNHEY and SVGAGI. V was pared by 3 bases and J by 3 bases, with 9 bases of the junction left unmatched. The CDR3 consists of 16 residues. The CDR3 DNA sequence: TGTGCCAGCAGTTATTCCAGCGGGATATTAACAGATACGCAGTATTTT. Protein sequence: CASSYSSGILTDTQYF.